The rows below give T cell receptor beta chains drawn from one sample of a study of T cell responses to AZD1222 COVID-19 vaccine. The assay was immunoSEQ multiplex PCR, and TCRdb's table has in-frame clones only and misses some. The table lists about 160,000 clones, roughly 90% of them singletons. The material sequenced was peripheral blood, taken on day 0 of AZD1222 vaccination. The source is an adult in good health. Both conserved end residues are part of each CDR3. Each record gives: V gene, D gene, J gene, clone size, CDR3 protein, CDR3 DNA. D genes are given only for firm matches. Clone size, where shown, is once, few, many, or a class for clones that have expanded.

TRBV9,-,TRBJ1-6,-,CASSLGVDNSPLHF,TGTGCCAGCTCTCTCGGGGTTGATAATTCACCCCTCCACTTT
TRBV5-1,TRBD1,TRBJ1-5,-,CASSLGTGDQPQHF,TGCGCCAGCAGCTTAGGAACAGGGGATCAGCCCCAGCATTTT
TRBV7-9,TRBD1,TRBJ1-5,-,CASSAGGYNQPQHF,TGTGCCAGCAGCGCAGGGGGTTACAATCAGCCCCAGCATTTT
TRBV29-1,-,TRBJ1-3,once,CSVEKGSGNTIYF,TGCAGCGTTGAAAAGGGATCTGGAAACACCATATATTTT
TRBV27,-,TRBJ1-3,-,CASSLSGRVSGNTIYF,TGTGCCAGCAGTTTATCTGGGCGAGTCTCTGGAAACACCATATATTTT
TRBV30,TRBD1,TRBJ1-5,-,CAWSVQDRARQPQHF,TGTGCCTGGAGTGTCCAGGACAGGGCTAGGCAGCCCCAGCATTTT
TRBV27,TRBD2,TRBJ2-1,few,CASSLSRFPVVAGTVVEFF,TGTGCCAGCAGTTTATCGCGATTCCCGGTGGTAGCGGGAACGGTGGTGGAGTTCTTC
TRBV9,-,TRBJ1-1,-,CASSVGIDGDAFLLF,TGTGCCAGCAGCGTAGGGATCGACGGGGACGCATTTCTCCTCTTT
TRBV30,-,TRBJ1-1,-,CAWSLGPREAFF,TGTGCCTGGAGTTTGGGACCGCGGGAGGCTTTCTTT
TRBV2,-,TRBJ2-2,-,CASSERNRAGGELFF,TGTGCCAGCAGTGAAAGGAACAGGGCGGGCGGGGAGCTGTTTTTT
TRBV18,TRBD2,TRBJ2-5,-,CASSAAGGAKETQYF,TGTGCCAGCTCAGCAGCCGGGGGGGCCAAGGAGACCCAGTACTTC
TRBV13,-,TRBJ1-2,-,CASSLGQGGGYTF,TGTGCCAGCAGCTTAGGGCAGGGTGGTGGCTACACCTTC
TRBV5-6,-,TRBJ1-1,-,CASSLQAYEAFF,TGTGCCAGCAGCTTACAGGCGTATGAAGCTTTCTTT
TRBV6-2/TRBV6-3,TRBD1,TRBJ2-1,-,CASSYWSPRQGARGNTGEQFF,TGTGCCAGCAGTTACTGGTCCCCACGACAGGGGGCTAGAGGGAATACAGGTGAGCAGTTCTTC
TRBV18,-,TRBJ2-3,-,CASSPPPSPDTQYF,TGTGCCAGCTCACCACCTCCGAGCCCAGATACGCAGTATTTT
TRBV6-4,TRBD2,TRBJ2-1,-,CASSDSSSGRGYEQFF,TGTGCCAGCAGTGACTCGAGTAGCGGGAGAGGGTATGAGCAGTTCTTC